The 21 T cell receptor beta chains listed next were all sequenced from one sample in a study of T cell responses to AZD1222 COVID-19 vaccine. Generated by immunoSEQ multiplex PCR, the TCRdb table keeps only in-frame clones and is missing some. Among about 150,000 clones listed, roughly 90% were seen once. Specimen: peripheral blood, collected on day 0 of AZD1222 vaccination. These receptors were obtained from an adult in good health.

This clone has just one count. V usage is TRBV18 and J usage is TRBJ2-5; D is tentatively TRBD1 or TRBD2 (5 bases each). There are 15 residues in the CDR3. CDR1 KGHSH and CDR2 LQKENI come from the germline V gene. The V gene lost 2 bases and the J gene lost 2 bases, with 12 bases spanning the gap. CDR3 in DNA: TGTGCCAGCTCACCAGGGACGGCTCCTCAAGAGACCCAGTACTTC. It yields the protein CASSPGTAPQETQYF. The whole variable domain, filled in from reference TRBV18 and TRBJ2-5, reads NAGVMQNPRHLVRRRGQEARLRCSPMKGHSHVYWYRQLPEEGLKFMVYLQKENIIDESGMPKERFSAEFPKEGPSILRIQQVVRGDSAAYFCASSPGTAPQETQYFGPGTRLLVL.

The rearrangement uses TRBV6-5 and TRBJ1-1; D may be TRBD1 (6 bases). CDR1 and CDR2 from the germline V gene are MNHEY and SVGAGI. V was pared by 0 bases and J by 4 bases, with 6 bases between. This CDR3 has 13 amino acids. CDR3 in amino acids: CASSYSGGTEAFF. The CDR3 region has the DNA TGTGCCAGCAGTTACTCAGGGGGCACTGAAGCTTTCTTT.

The CDR3 region is CSARQPQGQFF. DNA for the CDR3: TGCAGTGCTAGACAACCACAGGGGCAGTTCTTC. The chain links TRBV20-1 to TRBJ2-1; the D gene is possibly TRBD1 (6 bases). The CDR3 is 11 residues long. The germline V gene has CDR1 DFQATT and CDR2 SNEGSKA (reference sequence). Between the trimmed V and J ends, which lost 2 bases and 12 bases, there was a span of 11 bases.

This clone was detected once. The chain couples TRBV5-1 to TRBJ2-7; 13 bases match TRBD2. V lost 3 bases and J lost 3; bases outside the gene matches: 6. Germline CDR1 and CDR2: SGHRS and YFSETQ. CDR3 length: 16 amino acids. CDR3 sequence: CASSWIGTSGVYEQYF. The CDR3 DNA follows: TGCGCCAGCAGCTGGATAGGGACTAGCGGGGTCTACGAGCAGTACTTC. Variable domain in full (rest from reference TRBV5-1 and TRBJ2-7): KAGVTQTPRYLIKTRGQQVTLSCSPISGHRSVSWYQQTPGQGLQFLFEYFSETQRNKGNFPGRFSGRQFSNSRSEMNVSTLELGDSALYLCASSWIGTSGVYEQYFGPGTRLTVT.

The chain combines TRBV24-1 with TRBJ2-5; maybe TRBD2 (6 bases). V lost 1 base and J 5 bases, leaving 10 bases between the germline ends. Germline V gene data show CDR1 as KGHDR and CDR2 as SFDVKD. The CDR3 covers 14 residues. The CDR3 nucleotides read TGTGCCACCAGTGATTTCCGGGGGAGCGAGACCCAGTACTTC. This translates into CATSDFRGSETQYF.

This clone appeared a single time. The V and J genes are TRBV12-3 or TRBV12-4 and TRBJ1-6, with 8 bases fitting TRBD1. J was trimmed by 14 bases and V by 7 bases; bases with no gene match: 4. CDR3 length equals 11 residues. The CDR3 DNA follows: TGTGCCAGCACCGTGACAGGGGCCCTCCACTTT. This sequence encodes CASTVTGALHF.

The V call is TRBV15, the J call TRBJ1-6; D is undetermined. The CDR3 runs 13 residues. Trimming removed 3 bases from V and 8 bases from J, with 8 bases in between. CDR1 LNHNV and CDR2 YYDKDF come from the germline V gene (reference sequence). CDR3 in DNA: TGTGCCACCAGCAGCCGGTATGATTCACCCCTCCACTTT. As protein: CATSSRYDSPLHF.

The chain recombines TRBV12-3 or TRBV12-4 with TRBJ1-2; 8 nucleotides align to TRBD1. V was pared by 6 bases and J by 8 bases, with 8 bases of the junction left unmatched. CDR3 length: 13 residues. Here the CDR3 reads CASSRGQVKGYTF. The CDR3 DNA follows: TGTGCCAGCAGCCGGGGACAGGTTAAGGGCTACACCTTC.

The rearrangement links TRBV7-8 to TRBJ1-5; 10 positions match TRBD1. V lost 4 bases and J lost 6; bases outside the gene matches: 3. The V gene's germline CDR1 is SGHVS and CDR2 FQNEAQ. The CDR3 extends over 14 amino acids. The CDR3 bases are TGTGCCAGCAGCTCCAGGACAGGGGGTCAGCCCCAGCATTTT. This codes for CASSSRTGGQPQHF.

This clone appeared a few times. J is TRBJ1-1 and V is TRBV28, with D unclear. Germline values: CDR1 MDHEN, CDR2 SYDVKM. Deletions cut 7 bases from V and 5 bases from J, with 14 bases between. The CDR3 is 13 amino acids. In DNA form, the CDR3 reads TGTGCCAGCACTATTTTCCTCCCGACTGAAGCTTTCTTT. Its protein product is CASTIFLPTEAFF.

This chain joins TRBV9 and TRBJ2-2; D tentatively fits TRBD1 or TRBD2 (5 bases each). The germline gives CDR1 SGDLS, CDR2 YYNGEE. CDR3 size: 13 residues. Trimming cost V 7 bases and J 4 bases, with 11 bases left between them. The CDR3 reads CASRGQGTGELFF. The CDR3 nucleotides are TGTGCCAGCCGCGGGCAGGGCACCGGGGAGCTGTTTTTT.

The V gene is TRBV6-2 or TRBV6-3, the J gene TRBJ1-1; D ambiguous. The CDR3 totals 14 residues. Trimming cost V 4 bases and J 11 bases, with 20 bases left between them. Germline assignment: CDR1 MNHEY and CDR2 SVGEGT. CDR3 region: CASSLTGSTMWAFF. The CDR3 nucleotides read TGTGCCAGCAGTTTAACCGGGAGTACGATGTGGGCTTTCTTT.

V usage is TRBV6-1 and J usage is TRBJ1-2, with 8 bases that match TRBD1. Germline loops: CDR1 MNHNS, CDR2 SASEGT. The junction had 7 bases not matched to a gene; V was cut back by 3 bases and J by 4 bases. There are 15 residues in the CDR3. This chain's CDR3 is CASSDVQGGFYGYTF. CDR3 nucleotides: TGTGCCAGCAGTGACGTACAGGGGGGGTTCTATGGCTACACCTTC.

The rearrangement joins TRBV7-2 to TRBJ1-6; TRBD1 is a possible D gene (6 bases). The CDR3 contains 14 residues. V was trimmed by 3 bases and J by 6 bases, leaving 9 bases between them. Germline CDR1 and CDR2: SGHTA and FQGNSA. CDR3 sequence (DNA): TGTGCCAGCAGCTTGGACAGTCTTAATTCACCCCTCCACTTT. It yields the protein CASSLDSLNSPLHF.

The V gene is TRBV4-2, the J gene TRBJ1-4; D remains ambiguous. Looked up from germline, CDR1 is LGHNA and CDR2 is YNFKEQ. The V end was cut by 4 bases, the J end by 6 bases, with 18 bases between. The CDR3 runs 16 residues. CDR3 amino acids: CASSLQKGYQDEKLFF. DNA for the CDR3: TGTGCCAGCAGCCTCCAAAAAGGGTACCAAGATGAAAAACTGTTTTTT.

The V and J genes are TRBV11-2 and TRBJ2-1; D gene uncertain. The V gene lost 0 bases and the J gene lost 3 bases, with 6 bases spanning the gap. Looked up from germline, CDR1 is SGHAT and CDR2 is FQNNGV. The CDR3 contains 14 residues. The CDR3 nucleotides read TGTGCCAGCAGCTTAGATATCAGCTACAATGAGCAGTTCTTC. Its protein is CASSLDISYNEQFF.

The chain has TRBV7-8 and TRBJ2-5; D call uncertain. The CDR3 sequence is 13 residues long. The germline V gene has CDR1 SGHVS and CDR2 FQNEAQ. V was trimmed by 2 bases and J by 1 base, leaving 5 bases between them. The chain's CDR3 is CASSLTTQETQYF. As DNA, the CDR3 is TGTGCCAGCAGCTTAACGACCCAAGAGACCCAGTACTTC.

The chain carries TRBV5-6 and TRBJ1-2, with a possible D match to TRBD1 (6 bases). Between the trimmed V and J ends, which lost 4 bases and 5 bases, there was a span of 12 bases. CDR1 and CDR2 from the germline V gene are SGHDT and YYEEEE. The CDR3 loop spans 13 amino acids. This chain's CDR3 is CASSVRGAYGYTF. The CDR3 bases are TGTGCCAGCAGCGTTCGGGGGGCGTATGGCTACACCTTC.

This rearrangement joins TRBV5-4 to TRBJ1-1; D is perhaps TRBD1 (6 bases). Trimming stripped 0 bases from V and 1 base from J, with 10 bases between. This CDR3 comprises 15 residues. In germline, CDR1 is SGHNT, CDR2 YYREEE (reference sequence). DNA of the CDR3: TGTGCCAGCAGCTTGGCCGGGGGCAGGAACACTGAAGCTTTCTTT. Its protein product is CASSLAGGRNTEAFF.

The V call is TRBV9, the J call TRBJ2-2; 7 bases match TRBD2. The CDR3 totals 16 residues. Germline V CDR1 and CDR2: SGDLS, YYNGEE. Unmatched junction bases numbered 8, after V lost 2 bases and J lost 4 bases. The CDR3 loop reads CASSVDSGALTGELFF. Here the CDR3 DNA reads TGTGCCAGCAGCGTCGACAGCGGGGCCCTCACCGGGGAGCTGTTTTTT.

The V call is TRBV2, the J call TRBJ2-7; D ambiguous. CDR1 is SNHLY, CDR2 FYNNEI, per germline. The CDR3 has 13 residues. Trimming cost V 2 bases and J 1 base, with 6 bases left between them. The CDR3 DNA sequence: TGTGCCAGCAGTGAACCAAATTCCTACGAGCAGTACTTC. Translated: CASSEPNSYEQYF. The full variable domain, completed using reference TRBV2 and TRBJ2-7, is EPEVTQTPSHQVTQMGQEVILRCVPISNHLYFYWYRQILGQKVEFLVSFYNNEISEKSEIFDDQFSVERPDGSNFTLKIRSTKLEDSAMYFCASSEPNSYEQYFGPGTRLTVT.